This T cell receptor beta chain was recovered during a study of blood T cell repertoires in COVID-19. Sequencing used immunoSEQ multiplex PCR; TCRdb keeps in-frame clones, though not all of them. The repertoire holds about 220,000 clones, around 86% seen once, with about 2.2% in the top ten. CDR1 is SGHAT, CDR2 FQNNGV, per germline. CDR3 length equals 15 residues. V lost 4 bases and J 7 bases, leaving 16 bases between the germline ends. This clonotype was sampled from a man aged 30 to 45 who had recovered from COVID-19. The V gene is TRBV11-2, the J gene TRBJ1-4; no clear D gene. The sample taken for sequencing was peripheral blood. The CDR3: CASSSFEEGGEKLFF. DNA of the CDR3: TGTGCCAGCAGCTCCTTCGAGGAGGGCGGTGAAAAACTGTTTTTT.